These T cell receptor beta chains were read from a single sample in a study of blood T cell repertoires in COVID-19. TCRdb keeps only in-frame clones here, not all; method: immunoSEQ multiplex PCR. In the table there are more than 250,000 clones, roughly 90% of which are singletons. The sample was PBMCs or T cells enriched from blood (not recorded which). The origin of the receptors is a woman younger than 45 who had recovered from COVID-19. Both conserved end residues are part of each CDR3. The D gene is left open where the match is weak. Only some rows state a clone size, as once, few, many or a class for expanded clones.

TRBV5-4	-	TRBJ1-4	-	CASSLIGSGKLFF	TGTGCCAGCAGCTTGATTGGGAGTGGAAAACTGTTTTTT
TRBV2	TRBD1	TRBJ1-4	-	CASSALTGTNEKLFF	TGTGCCAGCAGCGCCCTGACAGGGACTAATGAAAAACTGTTTTTT
TRBV11-2	-	TRBJ1-1	-	CASSLVGQLTMNTEAFF	TGTGCCAGCAGCTTAGTTGGGCAGCTAACGATGAACACTGAAGCTTTCTTT
TRBV7-2	-	TRBJ2-3	-	CASSLEPGTDTQYF	TGTGCCAGCAGCTTAGAGCCGGGGACAGATACGCAGTATTTT
TRBV5-5	TRBD1	TRBJ1-2	-	CASRLGQGNNYGYTF	TGTGCCAGCAGGCTGGGACAGGGGAATAACTATGGCTACACCTTC
TRBV7-8	-	TRBJ1-5	-	CASSFYVNQPQHF	TGTGCCAGCAGCTTTTATGTGAATCAGCCCCAGCATTTT
TRBV29-1	TRBD1	TRBJ2-7	once	CSVEDWGQGEYEQYF	TGCAGCGTTGAAGATTGGGGACAGGGGGAATACGAGCAGTACTTC
TRBV9	-	TRBJ2-3	-	CASAPIAGGLSTDTQYF	TGTGCCAGCGCCCCAATCGCCGGGGGGCTCAGCACAGATACGCAGTATTTT
TRBV28	-	TRBJ1-3	-	CAAGGGNTIYF	TGTGCCGCAGGAGGTGGAAACACCATATATTTT
TRBV24-1	-	TRBJ2-5	once	CATSDFSQGTVETQYF	TGTGCCACCAGTGATTTTAGCCAGGGGACGGTAGAGACCCAGTACTTC
TRBV11-2	TRBD2	TRBJ2-1	-	CASSLGGLADGGNEQFF	TGTGCCAGCAGCTTAGGAGGACTAGCGGACGGGGGCAATGAGCAGTTCTTC
TRBV5-4	-	TRBJ1-2	-	CASSFSQARGYTF	TGTGCCAGCAGCTTTTCACAAGCTAGAGGCTACACCTTC
TRBV7-9	-	TRBJ1-1	-	CASSPRAGSGTEAFF	TGTGCCAGCAGCCCCAGAGCAGGGTCTGGCACTGAAGCTTTCTTT
TRBV19	TRBD1	TRBJ1-2	-	CASTQGQGLYGYTF	TGTGCCAGTACCCAGGGACAGGGGCTCTATGGCTACACCTTC
TRBV6-5	TRBD2	TRBJ2-7	-	CASSLGLAYYEQYF	TGTGCCAGCAGTTTGGGACTAGCCTACTACGAGCAGTACTTC
TRBV3-1/TRBV3-2	TRBD1	TRBJ1-5	-	CASSLGTDSNQPQHF	TGTGCCAGCAGCCTAGGGACAGATAGCAATCAGCCCCAGCATTTT
TRBV7-9	TRBD1	TRBJ2-7	once	CASSPTGAFEWDEQYF	TGTGCCAGCAGCCCCACAGGGGCTTTCGAATGGGACGAGCAGTACTTC
TRBV5-6	TRBD1	TRBJ1-2	-	CASSQGPDRRWGTF	TGTGCCAGCAGCCAGGGACCGGACAGGCGTTGGGGTACCTTC
TRBV5-1	TRBD2	TRBJ2-1	-	CASSLSGGEQFF	TGCGCCAGCAGCCTAAGCGGGGGGGAGCAGTTCTTC
TRBV6-2/TRBV6-3	-	TRBJ2-5	-	CASSLVETQYF	TGTGCCAGCAGTTTAGTGGAGACCCAGTACTTC
TRBV28	-	TRBJ1-1	-	CASSLKGRANTEAFF	TGTGCCAGCAGTTTAAAGGGCAGGGCGAACACTGAAGCTTTCTTT
TRBV29-1	TRBD1	TRBJ2-1	-	CSVVGGQGGSYEQFF	TGCAGCGTTGTAGGGGGACAGGGGGGTTCGTATGAGCAGTTCTTC
TRBV7-2	-	TRBJ2-2	-	CASSPDSTPNTGELFF	TGTGCCAGCAGCCCAGACTCCACCCCGAACACCGGGGAGCTGTTTTTT
TRBV5-1	TRBD2	TRBJ2-7	-	CASSHGTTQIYEQYF	TGCGCCAGCAGCCACGGGACTACCCAAATCTACGAGCAGTACTTC
TRBV27	-	TRBJ1-2	-	CASPRPVFYGYTF	TGTGCCAGCCCACGCCCGGTGTTCTATGGCTACACCTTC
TRBV5-4	-	TRBJ2-7	-	CASREDYITYEQYF	TGTGCCAGCAGAGAGGACTACATAACCTACGAGCAGTACTTC
TRBV9	-	TRBJ2-1	-	CASSVEAGEQFF	TGTGCCAGCAGCGTAGAAGCAGGTGAGCAGTTCTTC
TRBV9	-	TRBJ1-2	-	CASSPRGDRYGYTF	TGTGCCAGCAGCCCAAGGGGCGATAGGTATGGCTACACCTTC
TRBV19	-	TRBJ1-2	-	CASSPPGPAFGGYTF	TGTGCCAGTAGCCCCCCAGGGCCGGCCTTTGGGGGCTACACCTTC
TRBV27	-	TRBJ2-7	-	CASRGNQGSGREQYF	TGTGCCAGCAGAGGCAACCAGGGATCCGGTCGCGAGCAGTACTTC
TRBV19	-	TRBJ2-5	-	CASSRSGETQYF	TGTGCCAGTAGTCGGTCTGGAGAGACCCAGTACTTC
TRBV28	-	TRBJ2-3	once	CASSSTSGLNTDTQYF	TGTGCCAGCAGTTCCACTTCGGGACTCAACACAGATACGCAGTATTTT
TRBV30	TRBD1	TRBJ2-7	-	CAWAGTGVFYEQYF	TGTGCCTGGGCCGGGACAGGGGTCTTCTACGAGCAGTACTTC